These 19 T cell receptor beta chains originate from one sample sequenced in a study of cytomegalovirus exposure and HLA in healthy donors. PCR amplification relied on 60 Vbeta primers (plus 13 Jbeta primers). This table comes from immunoSEQ multiplex PCR, and its TCRdb copy is limited to in-frame clones, with some not included. The sample includes 120,000 to 150,000 clones, around 85% of them seen just once. The source material was PBMCs. Every receptor here comes from a woman aged 50 to 65 in good health and CMV-seropositive.

This chain connects TRBV11-1 to TRBJ2-2, with 7 bases aligning to TRBD2. Germline assignment: CDR1 SGHAT and CDR2 FQDESV (reference sequence). The V gene end was trimmed by 3 bases and the J gene end by 4 bases; junction bases not matched to a gene: 8. This CDR3 region has 16 residues. CDR3 amino acids: CASSFEGGGFTGELFF. In DNA, the CDR3 is TGTGCCAGCAGCTTTGAGGGCGGGGGATTCACCGGGGAGCTGTTTTTT.

The chain links TRBV4-1 to TRBJ2-7; unclear D gene. Germline CDR1 is MGHRA and CDR2 is YSYEKL. This CDR3 comprises 13 residues. V shed 8 bases and J shed 2 bases, with 13 bases lying between them. For the CDR3, the DNA is TGCGCCAGCGGCGCCGGCACAGCCTACGAGCAGTACTTC. This gives the protein CASGAGTAYEQYF.

The rearrangement uses TRBV19 and TRBJ2-3; D is possibly TRBD1 (6 bases). CDR1 is LNHDA, CDR2 SQIVND, per germline (reference sequence). The V and J ends lost 3 bases and 3 bases respectively, with 13 bases between them. The CDR3 is made up of 15 amino acids. CDR3 residues: CASSIAGARTDTQYF. DNA of the CDR3: TGTGCCAGTAGTATCGCAGGGGCGCGGACAGATACGCAGTATTTT.

V is TRBV25-1 and J is TRBJ2-1; 7 bases match TRBD1. With V trimmed by 5 bases and J by 7 bases, 8 bases remained unmatched. The germline CDR1 and CDR2 sequences are MGHDK and SYGVNS. The CDR3 has 14 residues. The CDR3 coding sequence is TGTGCCAGCAGTCCCTTAGGGGGCCTGAATGAGCAGTTCTTC. Translated, it gives CASSPLGGLNEQFF.

The J gene is TRBJ2-1, the V gene TRBV28, with 8 bases matching TRBD1. Unmatched junction bases numbered 9, after V lost 6 bases and J lost 5 bases. This CDR3 contains 15 residues. Germline V CDR1 and CDR2: MDHEN, SYDVKM. The CDR3 loop is CASSPGTGQNNEQFF. The CDR3 DNA is TGTGCCAGCAGCCCAGGGACAGGCCAAAACAATGAGCAGTTCTTC.

The chain links TRBV2 to TRBJ1-5, with TRBD1 matching 9 bases. The CDR3 sequence is 16 residues long. The V and J ends lost 3 bases and 0 bases, in that order; junction bases with no gene match: 3. Germline V gene sequence: CDR1 SNHLY, CDR2 FYNNEI. The CDR3 DNA reads TGTGCCAGCAGTGAGGGACAGGGTTATAGCAATCAGCCCCAGCATTTT. It yields the protein CASSEGQGYSNQPQHF.

This chain connects TRBV28 to TRBJ2-7; D ambiguous. V was clipped by 6 bases and J by 4 bases, with 7 bases between them. CDR3 length: 11 amino acids. From germline, CDR1 is MDHEN and CDR2 SYDVKM. CDR3 DNA: TGTGCCAGCAGCTCCCGGTACGAGCAGTACTTC. Translation gives CASSSRYEQYF.

The rearrangement uses TRBV2 and TRBJ1-2, with a possible D match to TRBD1 (6 bases). The length of the CDR3 is 15 residues. V shed 8 bases and J shed 0 bases, with 16 bases lying between them. Germline V CDR1 and CDR2: SNHLY, FYNNEI. The DNA for the CDR3 is TGTGCCAGCGGAAGAGGGGGGGCAGCTAACTATGGCTACACCTTC. Protein product: CASGRGGAANYGYTF.

V usage is TRBV9 and J usage is TRBJ2-2; no firm D call. Germline CDR1 reads SGDLS; CDR2 reads YYNGEE. Trimming left V 4 bases short and J 2 bases short, with 24 bases between. The CDR3 has 19 amino acids. DNA for the CDR3: TGTGCCAGCAGCCTCCGAAATCCTCCGGGTTCTGGAAACACCGGGGAGCTGTTTTTT. Encoded protein: CASSLRNPPGSGNTGELFF.

This clone was seen just once. The chain has TRBV28 and TRBJ2-2; 7 bases map to TRBD1. CDR1 is MDHEN and CDR2 is SYDVKM in the germline V gene. The CDR3 has 16 residues. Trimming cost V 5 bases and J 4 bases; bases outside gene matches: 10. The CDR3 loop is CASSLLTGTVTGELFF. The DNA of the CDR3 is TGTGCCAGCAGTCTTCTCACCGGGACAGTCACCGGGGAGCTGTTTTTT.

This chain joins TRBV28 and TRBJ1-5; D remains unclear. CDR1 is MDHEN, CDR2 SYDVKM, per germline. The CDR3 runs 14 residues. V was trimmed by 2 bases and J by 3 bases, leaving 8 bases between them. In nucleotides, the CDR3 is TGTGCCAGCAGTTTAGCACAGCTCAATCAGCCCCAGCATTTT. This gives the protein CASSLAQLNQPQHF.

This sequence joins TRBV5-4 and TRBJ1-1; 8 positions match TRBD1. The germline V gene has CDR1 SGHNT and CDR2 YYREEE (reference sequence). The CDR3 is 15 residues long. The V and J ends lost 4 bases and 0 bases, in that order; junction bases with no gene match: 5. CDR3 bases: TGTGCCAGCAGCCCACCAGGGGGCATGAACACTGAAGCTTTCTTT. Translation: CASSPPGGMNTEAFF.

V and J are TRBV7-2 and TRBJ1-2; 8 bases agree with TRBD1. Germline V gene lookup returns CDR1 SGHTA and CDR2 FQGNSA. Trimming at V came to 5 bases and at J to 5 bases, leaving 4 bases not matched to a gene. This CDR3 has 13 residues. The CDR3 nucleotides are TGTGCCAGCAGCGCTGACAGGGGTTATGGCTACACCTTC. Protein: CASSADRGYGYTF.

About this clone: This sample also contains other DNA sequences that code for the same CDR3. This chain connects TRBV7-2 to TRBJ2-5; 8 bases fit TRBD2. Trimming removed 3 bases from V and 3 bases from J; junction bases left unmatched: 3. The CDR3 runs 14 residues. Germline-derived CDR1 and CDR2 are SGHTA and FQGNSA. CDR3 nucleotides: TGTGCCAGCAGCTTCACTAGCGGAGAAGAGACCCAGTACTTC. Translation gives CASSFTSGEETQYF. The entire variable domain, with the rest obtained from reference TRBV7-2 and TRBJ2-5, is as follows: GAGVSQSPSNKVTEKGKDVELRCDPISGHTALYWYRQSLGQGLEFLIYFQGNSAPDKSGLPSDRFSAERTGGSVSTLTIQRTQQEDSAVYLCASSFTSGEETQYFGPGTRLLVL.

J is TRBJ2-5 and V is TRBV5-6, with D perhaps matching TRBD2 (6 bases). CDR3 length: 14 amino acids. Germline V gene sequence: CDR1 SGHDT, CDR2 YYEEEE. Trimming removed 2 bases at V and 1 base at J, with 9 bases between. The CDR3 DNA follows: TGTGCCAGCAGCTTTGTCGGGGGCCAAGAGACCCAGTACTTC. Translating it yields CASSFVGGQETQYF.

The chain employs TRBV10-3 and TRBJ2-1, with 8 bases fitting TRBD2. Germline trimming cut 6 bases from V and 10 bases from J; bases unmatched to any gene: 11. The CDR3 runs to 14 residues. Looked up from germline, CDR1 is ENHRY and CDR2 is SYGVKD. The DNA for the CDR3 is TGTGCCATCAGCGGCGGTGGGGCGGGGGGAGAGCAGTTCTTC. It encodes CAISGGGAGGEQFF.

A few counts support this clone. V and J are TRBV7-9 and TRBJ1-4, with a tentative D call TRBD1 (6 bases). V gave up 4 bases and J gave up 8 bases, with 20 bases separating them. CDR3 length equals 16 residues. The germline V gene encodes CDR1 SEHNR and CDR2 FQNEAQ (reference sequence). The CDR3 DNA reads TGTGCCAGCAGCTCCTTTGGGGGGGACAACGGAGAAAAACTGTTTTTT. It encodes CASSSFGGDNGEKLFF.

The CDR3 coding sequence is TGTGCCTGGAGTGTACTAGCGGGGGTTAACGAGCAGTACTTC. Amino acids: CAWSVLAGVNEQYF. J is TRBJ2-7 and V is TRBV30, with TRBD2 matching over 11 bases. The trim removed 0 bases at V and 5 bases at J, leaving 3 bases unmatched. From germline, CDR1 is GTSNPN and CDR2 SVGIG (reference sequence). The CDR3 has 14 amino acids. Full variable domain (outside the CDR3, taken from reference TRBV30 and TRBJ2-7): SQTIHQWPATLVQPVGSPLSLECTVEGTSNPNLYWYRQAAGRGLQLLFYSVGIGQISSEVPQNLSASRPQDRQFILSSKKLLLSDSGFYLCAWSVLAGVNEQYFGPGTRLTVT.

The chain carries TRBV9 and TRBJ1-2; a possible D gene is TRBD1 (5 bases). Germline V lookup: CDR1 SGDLS, CDR2 YYNGEE. The CDR3 is 15 amino acids. V was trimmed by 0 bases and J by 8 bases, leaving 17 bases between them. CDR3 sequence (DNA): TGTGCCAGCAGCGTAGACCCCCAGGGAATAGAGGGCTACACCTTC. It yields the protein CASSVDPQGIEGYTF.